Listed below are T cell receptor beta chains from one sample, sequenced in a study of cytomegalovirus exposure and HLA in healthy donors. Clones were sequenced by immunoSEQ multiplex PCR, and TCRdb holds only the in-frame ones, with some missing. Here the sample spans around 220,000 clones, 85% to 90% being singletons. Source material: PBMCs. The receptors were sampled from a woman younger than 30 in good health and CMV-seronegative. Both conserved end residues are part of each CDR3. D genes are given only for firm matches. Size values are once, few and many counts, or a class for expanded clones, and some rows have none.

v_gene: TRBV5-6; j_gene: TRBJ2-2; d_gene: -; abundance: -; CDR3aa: CASSLGQGELFF; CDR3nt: TGTGCCAGCAGCTTGGGACAGGGGGAGCTGTTTTTT
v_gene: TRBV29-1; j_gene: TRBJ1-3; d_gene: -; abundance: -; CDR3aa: CSVQQGASNTIYF; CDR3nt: TGCAGCGTTCAGCAGGGCGCCAGCAACACCATATATTTT
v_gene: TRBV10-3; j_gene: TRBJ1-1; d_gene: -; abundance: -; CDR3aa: CAISSEGVTEAFF; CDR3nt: TGTGCCATCAGTAGCGAGGGAGTCACTGAAGCTTTCTTT
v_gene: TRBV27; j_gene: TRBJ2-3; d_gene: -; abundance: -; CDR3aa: CASSEISGFTDTQYF; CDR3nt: TGTGCCAGCAGTGAAATATCGGGATTCACAGATACGCAGTATTTT
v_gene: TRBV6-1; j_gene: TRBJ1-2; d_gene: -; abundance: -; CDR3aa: CASSEAAGAPGYTF; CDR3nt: TGTGCCAGCAGTGAAGCGGCAGGGGCGCCTGGCTACACCTTC
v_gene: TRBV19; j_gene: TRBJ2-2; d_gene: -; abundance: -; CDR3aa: CASKGEGTGELFF; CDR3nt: TGTGCCAGTAAGGGGGAGGGCACCGGGGAGCTGTTTTTT
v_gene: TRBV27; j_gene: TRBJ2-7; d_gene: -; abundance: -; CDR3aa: CASSLSAYYEQYF; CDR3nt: TGTGCCAGCAGTTTATCTGCCTACTACGAGCAGTACTTC
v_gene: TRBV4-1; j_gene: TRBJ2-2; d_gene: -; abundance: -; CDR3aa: CASSQDSPTGELFF; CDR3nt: TGCGCCAGCAGCCAAGATTCCCCGACCGGGGAGCTGTTTTTT
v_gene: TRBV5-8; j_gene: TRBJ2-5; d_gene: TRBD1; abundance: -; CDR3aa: CASSLFGTGGETQYF; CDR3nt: TGTGCCAGCAGCTTGTTTGGGACAGGGGGTGAGACCCAGTACTTC
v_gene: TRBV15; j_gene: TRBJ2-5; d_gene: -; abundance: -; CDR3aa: CATSRDLLGHTQIATQYF; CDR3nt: TGTGCCACCAGCAGAGATCTTCTAGGACATACCCAAATCGCGACCCAGTACTTC
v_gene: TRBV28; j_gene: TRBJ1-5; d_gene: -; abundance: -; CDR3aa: CASSLGAQPQHF; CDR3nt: TGTGCCAGCAGTTTAGGAGCGCAGCCCCAGCATTTT
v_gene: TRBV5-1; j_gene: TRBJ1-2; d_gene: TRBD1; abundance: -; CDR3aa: CASSLQQGGAGYTF; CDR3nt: TGCGCCAGCAGCTTGCAACAGGGGGGCGCGGGCTACACCTTC
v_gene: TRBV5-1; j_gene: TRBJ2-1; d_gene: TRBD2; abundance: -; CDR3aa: CASSLVTSGRVEQFF; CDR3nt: TGCGCCAGCAGCTTGGTTACCAGCGGGAGGGTTGAGCAGTTCTTC
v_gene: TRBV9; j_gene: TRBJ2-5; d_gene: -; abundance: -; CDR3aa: CASSVLAGQETQYF; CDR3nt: TGTGCCAGCAGCGTCCTAGCTGGCCAAGAGACCCAGTACTTC
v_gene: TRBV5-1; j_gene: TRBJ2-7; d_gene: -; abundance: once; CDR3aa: CASSLRQDGVLRASSSGGYF; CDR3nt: TGCGCCAGCAGCTTGAGACAGGACGGTGTCCTACGAGCATCATCTTCGGGGGGGTACTTC
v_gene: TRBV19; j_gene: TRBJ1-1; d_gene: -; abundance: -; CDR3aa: CASSITGVNTEAFF; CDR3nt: TGTGCCAGTAGTATTACGGGAGTTAACACTGAAGCTTTCTTT
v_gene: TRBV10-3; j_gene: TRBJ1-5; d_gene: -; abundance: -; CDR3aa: CAISEGADNQPQHF; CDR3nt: TGTGCCATCAGTGAAGGGGCGGACAATCAGCCCCAGCATTTT
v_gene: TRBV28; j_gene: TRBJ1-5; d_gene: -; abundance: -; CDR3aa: CASSFFWREKKGSNQPQHF; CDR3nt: TGTGCCAGCAGTTTTTTCTGGAGGGAGAAAAAGGGTAGCAATCAGCCCCAGCATTTT
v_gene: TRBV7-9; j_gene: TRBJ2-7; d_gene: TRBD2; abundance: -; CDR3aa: CASSLVRGREYEQYF; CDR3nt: TGTGCCAGCAGCTTAGTTCGCGGGAGAGAATACGAGCAGTACTTC
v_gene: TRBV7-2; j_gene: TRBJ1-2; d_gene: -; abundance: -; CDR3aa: CASSFPSLVGYTF; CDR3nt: TGTGCCAGCAGCTTCCCTAGTTTGGTTGGCTACACCTTC
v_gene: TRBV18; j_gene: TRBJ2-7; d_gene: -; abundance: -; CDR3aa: CASSPLPPGDSTYEQYF; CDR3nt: TGTGCCAGCTCACCATTACCCCCGGGGGACTCGACCTACGAGCAGTACTTC
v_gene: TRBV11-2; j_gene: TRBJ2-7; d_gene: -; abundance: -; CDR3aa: CASSLGQDYEQYF; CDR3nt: TGTGCCAGCAGCTTAGGGCAGGACTACGAGCAGTACTTC
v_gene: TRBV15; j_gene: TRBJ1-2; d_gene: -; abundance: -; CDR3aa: CATGLTGIEYGYTF; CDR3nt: TGTGCCACCGGGTTGACAGGCATTGAATATGGCTACACCTTC
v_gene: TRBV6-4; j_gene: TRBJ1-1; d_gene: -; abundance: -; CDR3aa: CASSEGANTEAFF; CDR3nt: TGTGCCAGCAGTGAGGGGGCGAACACTGAAGCTTTCTTT
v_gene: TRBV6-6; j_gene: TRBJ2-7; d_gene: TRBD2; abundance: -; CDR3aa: CASGTRRYEQYF; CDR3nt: TGTGCCAGCGGGACTAGACGCTACGAGCAGTACTTC
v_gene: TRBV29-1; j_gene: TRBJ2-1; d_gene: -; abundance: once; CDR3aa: CSVLVLGEQFF; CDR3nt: TGCAGCGTCCTAGTTTTAGGTGAGCAGTTCTTC
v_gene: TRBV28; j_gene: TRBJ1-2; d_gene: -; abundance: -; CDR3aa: CASSLSSLNGYTF; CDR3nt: TGTGCCAGCAGTTTGTCTTCCCTTAATGGCTACACCTTC
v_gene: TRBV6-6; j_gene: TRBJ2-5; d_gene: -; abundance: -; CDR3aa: CASSSYSAETQYF; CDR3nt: TGTGCCAGCAGTTCCTATTCCGCTGAGACCCAGTACTTC
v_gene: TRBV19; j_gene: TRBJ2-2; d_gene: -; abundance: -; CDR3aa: CASKRTENTGELFF; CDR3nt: TGTGCCAGTAAGCGGACGGAGAACACCGGGGAGCTGTTTTTT
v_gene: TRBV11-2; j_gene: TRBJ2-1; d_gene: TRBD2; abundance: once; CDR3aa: CASSSQPTSNHEQFF; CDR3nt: TGTGCCAGCAGCAGCCAACCGACTAGCAACCATGAGCAGTTCTTC
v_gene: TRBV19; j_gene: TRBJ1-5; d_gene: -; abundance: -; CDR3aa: CASSLLTDSNQPQHF; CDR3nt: TGTGCCAGTAGTCTATTGACAGATAGCAATCAGCCCCAGCATTTT
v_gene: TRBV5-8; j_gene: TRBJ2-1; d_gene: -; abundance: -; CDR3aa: CASSLEAAGYNEQFF; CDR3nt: TGTGCCAGCAGCTTGGAGGCTGCGGGATACAATGAGCAGTTCTTC
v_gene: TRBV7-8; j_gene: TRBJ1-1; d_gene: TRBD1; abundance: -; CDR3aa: CASSHATPGQVTEAFF; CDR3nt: TGTGCCAGCAGCCACGCCACCCCGGGACAGGTCACTGAAGCTTTCTTT
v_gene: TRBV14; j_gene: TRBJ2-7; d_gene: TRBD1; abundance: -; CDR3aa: CASSLGTGGYEQYF; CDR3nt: TGTGCCAGCAGCCTAGGGACAGGGGGCTACGAGCAGTACTTC
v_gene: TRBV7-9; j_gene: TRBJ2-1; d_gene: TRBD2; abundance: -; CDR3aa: CASSYSGRRNEQFF; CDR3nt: TGTGCCAGCAGCTATAGCGGGAGAAGGAATGAGCAGTTCTTC
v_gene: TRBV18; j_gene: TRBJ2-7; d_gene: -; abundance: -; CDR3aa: CASSPPLATYEQYF; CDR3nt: TGTGCCAGCTCACCACCACTCGCTACCTACGAGCAGTACTTC
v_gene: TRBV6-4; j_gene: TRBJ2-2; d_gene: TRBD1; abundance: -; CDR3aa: CASERQGGTGELFF; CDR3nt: TGTGCCAGCGAAAGACAGGGGGGCACCGGGGAGCTGTTTTTT
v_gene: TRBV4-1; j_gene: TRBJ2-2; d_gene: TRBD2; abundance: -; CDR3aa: CASSQDLSGVGELFF; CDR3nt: TGCGCCAGCAGCCAAGATCTAAGCGGGGTCGGGGAGCTGTTTTTT
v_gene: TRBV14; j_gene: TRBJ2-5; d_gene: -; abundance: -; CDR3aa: CASSQDGRVLKTQETQYF; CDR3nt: TGTGCCAGCAGCCAAGATGGTCGTGTCCTAAAGACTCAAGAGACCCAGTACTTC
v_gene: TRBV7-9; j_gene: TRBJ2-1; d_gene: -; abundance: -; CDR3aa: CASSLLGPFEYNEQFF; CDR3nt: TGTGCCAGCAGCTTGTTGGGCCCCTTCGAATACAATGAGCAGTTCTTC
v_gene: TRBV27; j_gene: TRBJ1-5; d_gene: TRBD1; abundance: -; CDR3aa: CASRTGGYSNQPQHF; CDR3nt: TGTGCCAGCAGAACAGGGGGTTATAGCAATCAGCCCCAGCATTTT
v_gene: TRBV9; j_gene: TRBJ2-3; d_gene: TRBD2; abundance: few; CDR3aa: CASSVRGRVTDTQYF; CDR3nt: TGTGCCAGCAGCGTTCGCGGGAGGGTCACAGATACGCAGTATTTT
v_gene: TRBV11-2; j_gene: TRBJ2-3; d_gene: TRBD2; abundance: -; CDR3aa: CASSLEGGLAGDTQYF; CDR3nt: TGTGCCAGCAGCTTAGAGGGTGGATTAGCGGGAGATACGCAGTATTTT
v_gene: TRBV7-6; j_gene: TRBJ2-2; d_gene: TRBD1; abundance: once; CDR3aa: CASSPGQGDTGELFF; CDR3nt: TGTGCCAGCAGCCCTGGACAGGGGGACACCGGGGAGCTGTTTTTT